This is a list of T cell receptor beta chains from one sample in a study of cytomegalovirus exposure and HLA in healthy donors. Measured with immunoSEQ multiplex PCR; TCRdb has only the in-frame clones, and not every one. The data contain around 100,000 clones, about 70% of them singletons. The sample taken for sequencing was PBMCs. The source is a young man in good health and CMV-seropositive. CDR3s include the opening cysteine and the closing phenylalanine or tryptophan.

CASSLPRDNSPLHF	14	TRBV5-1
CASSLGLAGEQFF	13	TRBV7-2
CASSDDRGNQPQHF	14	TRBV2
CASSYSNGAKGSYTF	15	TRBV6-5
CASSLTGGKNTEAFF	15	TRBV27
CASSPSGWTEAFF	13	TRBV18
CASSEGQWVLGTEAFF	16	TRBV2
CASSFLPGHISEQYF	15	TRBV6-5
CASSLNHASGKETQYF	16	TRBV27
CASRPGVDGYGYTF	14	TRBV27
CSLDRGDGYTF	11	TRBV20-1
CASSVTSAAGSPLHF	15	TRBV9
CASSPTGEDNSPLHF	15	TRBV4-2
CASSEGRTGGIWSNQPQHF	19	TRBV10-2
CASSEAPGEGETQYF	15	TRBV2
CASSQDPGRRTEAFF	15	TRBV4-2
CASSPNRYEQYF	12	TRBV11-2
CASSLAGVYTNEQFF	15	TRBV5-4
CASSSPQGAIHTIYF	15	TRBV28
CASSLRGGNTGELFF	15	TRBV5-1
CASSLNERGGSEQFF	15	TRBV2
CASSPRGGDTDTQYF	15	TRBV5-4